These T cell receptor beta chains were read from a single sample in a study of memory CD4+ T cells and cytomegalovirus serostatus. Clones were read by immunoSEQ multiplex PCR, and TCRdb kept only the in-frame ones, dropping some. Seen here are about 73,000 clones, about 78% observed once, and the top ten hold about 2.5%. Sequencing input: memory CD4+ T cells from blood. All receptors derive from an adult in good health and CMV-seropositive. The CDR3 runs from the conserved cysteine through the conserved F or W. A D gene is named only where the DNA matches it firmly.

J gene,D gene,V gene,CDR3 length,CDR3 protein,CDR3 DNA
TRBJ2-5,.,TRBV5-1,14,CASSLGQSQETQYF,TGCGCCAGCAGCTTGGGACAGTCCCAAGAGACCCAGTACTTC
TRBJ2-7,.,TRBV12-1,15,CASSPKGQSGYEQYF,TGTGCCAGCAGCCCCAAGGGACAGTCGGGCTACGAGCAGTACTTC
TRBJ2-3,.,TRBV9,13,CASSPPSMGTQYF,TGTGCCAGCAGCCCACCTAGTATGGGTACGCAGTATTTT
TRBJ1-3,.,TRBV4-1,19,CASSQSDVAGLRRGNTIYF,TGCGCCAGCAGCCAATCCGACGTCGCAGGCCTCCGAAGGGGAAACACCATATATTTT
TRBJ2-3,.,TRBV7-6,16,CASSLFQGGKTDTQYF,TGTGCCAGCAGTCTCTTTCAGGGCGGGAAGACAGATACGCAGTATTTT
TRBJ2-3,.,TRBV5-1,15,CASSWRVPNTDTQYF,TGCGCCAGCAGCTGGCGGGTCCCGAACACAGATACGCAGTATTTT
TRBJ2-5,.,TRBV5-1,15,CASSFRGGAQETQYF,TGCGCCAGCAGCTTTAGAGGGGGGGCCCAAGAGACCCAGTACTTC
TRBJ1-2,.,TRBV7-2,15,CATELQGIAGYGYTF,TGTGCCACAGAACTACAGGGAATTGCGGGCTATGGCTACACCTTC
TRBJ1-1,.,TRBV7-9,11,CASSLTGEAFF,TGTGCCAGCAGCTTAACAGGGGAAGCTTTCTTT
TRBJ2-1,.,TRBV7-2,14,CASSSRSGYNEQFF,TGTGCCAGCAGTTCCCGTTCGGGCTACAATGAGCAGTTCTTC
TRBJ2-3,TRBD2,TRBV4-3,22,CASSLYSITSGRRDRFGDTQYF,TGCGCCAGCAGCCTCTATTCGATCACTAGCGGGAGGAGAGATCGATTCGGAGATACGCAGTATTTT
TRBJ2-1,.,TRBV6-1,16,CASSEWRPLINNEQFF,TGTGCCAGCAGTGAATGGCGACCTCTAATCAACAATGAGCAGTTCTTC
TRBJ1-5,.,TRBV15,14,CATSRGGGNQPQHF,TGTGCCACCAGCAGAGGGGGCGGCAATCAGCCCCAGCATTTT